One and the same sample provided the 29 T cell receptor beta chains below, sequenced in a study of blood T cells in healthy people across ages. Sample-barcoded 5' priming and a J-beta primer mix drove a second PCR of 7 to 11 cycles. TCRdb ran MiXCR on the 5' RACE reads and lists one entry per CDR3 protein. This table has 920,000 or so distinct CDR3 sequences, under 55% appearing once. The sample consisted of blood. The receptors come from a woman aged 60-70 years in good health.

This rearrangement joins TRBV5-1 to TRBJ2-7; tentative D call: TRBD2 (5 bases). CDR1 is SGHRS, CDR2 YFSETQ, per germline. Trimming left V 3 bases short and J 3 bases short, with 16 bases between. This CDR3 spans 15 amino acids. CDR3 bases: TGCGCCAGCAGCTCGGCCGGGGTACGGAACTACGAGCAGTACTTC. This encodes CASSSAGVRNYEQYF.

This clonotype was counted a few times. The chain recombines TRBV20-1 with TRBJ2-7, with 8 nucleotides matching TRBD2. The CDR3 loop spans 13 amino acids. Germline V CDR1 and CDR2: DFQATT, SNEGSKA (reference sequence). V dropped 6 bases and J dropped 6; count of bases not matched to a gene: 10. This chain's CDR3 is CSAFTGREVEQYF. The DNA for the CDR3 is TGCAGTGCCTTCACGGGGCGGGAGGTCGAGCAGTACTTC.

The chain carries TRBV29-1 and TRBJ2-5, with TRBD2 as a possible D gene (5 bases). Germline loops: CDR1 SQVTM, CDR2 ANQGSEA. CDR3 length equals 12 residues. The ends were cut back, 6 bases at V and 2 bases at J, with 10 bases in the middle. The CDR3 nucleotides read TGCAGCGTGTGCATAGCGCAAGAGACCCAGTACTTC. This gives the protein CSVCIAQETQYF.

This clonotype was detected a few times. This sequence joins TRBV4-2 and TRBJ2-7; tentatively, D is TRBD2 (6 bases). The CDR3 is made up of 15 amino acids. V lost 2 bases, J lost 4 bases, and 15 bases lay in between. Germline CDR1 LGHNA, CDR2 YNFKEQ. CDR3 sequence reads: CASSQTTGEFYEQYF. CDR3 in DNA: TGTGCCAGCAGCCAAACGACGGGAGAGTTTTACGAGCAGTACTTC.

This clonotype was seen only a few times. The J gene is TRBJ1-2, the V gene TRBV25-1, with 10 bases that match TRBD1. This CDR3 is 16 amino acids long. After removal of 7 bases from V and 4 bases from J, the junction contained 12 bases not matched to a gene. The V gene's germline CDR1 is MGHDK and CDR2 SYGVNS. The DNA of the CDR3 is TGTGCCAGCAAAGGGACAGGGGAAGTAGGCCCCTATGGCTACACCTTC. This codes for CASKGTGEVGPYGYTF.

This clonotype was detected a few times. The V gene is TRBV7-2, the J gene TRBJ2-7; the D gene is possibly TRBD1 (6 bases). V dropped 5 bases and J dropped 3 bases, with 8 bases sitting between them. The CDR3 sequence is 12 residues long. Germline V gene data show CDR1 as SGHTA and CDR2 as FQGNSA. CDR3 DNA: TGTGCCAGCAGCAAAGGGGGCTACGAGCAGTACTTC. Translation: CASSKGGYEQYF.

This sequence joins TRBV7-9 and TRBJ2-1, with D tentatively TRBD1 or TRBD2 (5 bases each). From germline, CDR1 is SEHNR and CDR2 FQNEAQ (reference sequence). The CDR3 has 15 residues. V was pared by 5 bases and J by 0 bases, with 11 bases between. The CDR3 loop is CASSATGTSYNEQFF. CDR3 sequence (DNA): TGTGCCAGCAGCGCAACCGGGACCTCCTACAATGAGCAGTTCTTC.

CDR3 protein: CASSLRVGPAGVHEQFF. For the CDR3, the DNA is TGCGCCAGCAGCTTGAGGGTTGGACCAGCGGGGGTGCATGAGCAGTTCTTC. This chain joins TRBV5-1 and TRBJ2-1; 8 nucleotides align to TRBD2. The CDR3 has 17 amino acids. V gave up 1 base and J gave up 8 bases; unmatched junction bases: 14. From germline, CDR1 is SGHRS and CDR2 YFSETQ.

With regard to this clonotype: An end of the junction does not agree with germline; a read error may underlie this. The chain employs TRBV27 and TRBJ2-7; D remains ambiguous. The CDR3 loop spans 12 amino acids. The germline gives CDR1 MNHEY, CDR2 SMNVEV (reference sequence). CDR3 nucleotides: TGTGCCAGCACTAGTAGAGGCTACAAGCAGTACTTC. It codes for CASTSRGYKQYF.

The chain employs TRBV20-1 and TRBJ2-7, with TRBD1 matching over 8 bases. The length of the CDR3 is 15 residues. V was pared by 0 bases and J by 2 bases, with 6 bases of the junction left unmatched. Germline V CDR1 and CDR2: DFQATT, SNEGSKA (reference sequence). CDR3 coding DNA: TGCAGTGCTAGAGATTATGGGACAGGACCCTACGAGCAGTACTTC. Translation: CSARDYGTGPYEQYF.

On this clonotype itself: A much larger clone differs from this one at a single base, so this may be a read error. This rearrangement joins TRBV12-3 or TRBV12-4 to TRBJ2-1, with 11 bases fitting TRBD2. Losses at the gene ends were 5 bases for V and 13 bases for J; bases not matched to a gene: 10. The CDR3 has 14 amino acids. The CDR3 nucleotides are TGTGCCAGCAGTAGTAGCGGGAGGGGAGAGACCCAGTTCTTC. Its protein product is CASSSSGRGETQFF.

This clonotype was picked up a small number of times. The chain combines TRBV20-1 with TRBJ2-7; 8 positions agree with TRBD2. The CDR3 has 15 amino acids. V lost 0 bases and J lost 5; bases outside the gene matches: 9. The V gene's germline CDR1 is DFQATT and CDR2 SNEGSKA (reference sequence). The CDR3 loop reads CSARDNQRELDEQYF. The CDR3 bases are TGCAGTGCTAGAGATAATCAGCGGGAGCTCGACGAGCAGTACTTC.

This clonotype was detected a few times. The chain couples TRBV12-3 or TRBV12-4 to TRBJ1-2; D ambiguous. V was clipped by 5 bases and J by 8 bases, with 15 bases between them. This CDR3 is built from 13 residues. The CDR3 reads CASSTAQTRGYTF. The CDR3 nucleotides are TGTGCCAGCAGTACGGCCCAAACGAGGGGCTACACCTTC.

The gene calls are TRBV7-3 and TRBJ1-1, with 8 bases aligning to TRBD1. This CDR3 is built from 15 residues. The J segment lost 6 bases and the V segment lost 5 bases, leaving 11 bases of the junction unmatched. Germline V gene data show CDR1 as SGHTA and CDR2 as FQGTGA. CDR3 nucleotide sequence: TGTGCCAGCAGCGCCAACGGTGGGACAGGTTCTGAAGCTTTCTTT. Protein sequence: CASSANGGTGSEAFF.

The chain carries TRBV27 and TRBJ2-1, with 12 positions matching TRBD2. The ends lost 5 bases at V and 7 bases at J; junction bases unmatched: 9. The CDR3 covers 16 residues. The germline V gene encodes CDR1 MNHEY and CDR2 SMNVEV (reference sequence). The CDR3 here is CASSATSGRPGNEQFF. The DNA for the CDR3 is TGTGCCAGCAGTGCGACTAGCGGGAGACCTGGGAATGAGCAGTTCTTC.

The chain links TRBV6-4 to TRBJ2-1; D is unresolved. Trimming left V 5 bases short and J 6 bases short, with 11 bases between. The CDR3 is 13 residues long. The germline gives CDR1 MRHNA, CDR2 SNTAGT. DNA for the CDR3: TGTGCCAGCAGTTGGGCTCGGATCAATGAGCAGTTCTTC. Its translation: CASSWARINEQFF.

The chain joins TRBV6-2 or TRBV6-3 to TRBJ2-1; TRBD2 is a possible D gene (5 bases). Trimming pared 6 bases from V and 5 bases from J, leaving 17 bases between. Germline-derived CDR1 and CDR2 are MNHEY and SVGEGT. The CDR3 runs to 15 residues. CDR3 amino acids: CASSPPQRLNNEQFF. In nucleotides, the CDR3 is TGTGCCAGCAGCCCCCCCCAGCGGCTCAACAATGAGCAGTTCTTC.

CDR3 DNA sequence: TGTGCCAGCAGTTTCGGGCATGAAAAACTGTTTTTT. Its protein product is CASSFGHEKLFF. The chain carries TRBV12-3 or TRBV12-4 and TRBJ1-4; D gene ambiguous. Trimming shortened V by 3 bases and J by 6 bases, and 5 bases separated the two germline ends. The CDR3 has 12 amino acids.

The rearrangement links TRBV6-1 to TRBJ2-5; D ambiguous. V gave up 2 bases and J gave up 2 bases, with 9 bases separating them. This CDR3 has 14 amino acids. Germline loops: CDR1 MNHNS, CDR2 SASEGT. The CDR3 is CASSERRPQETQYF. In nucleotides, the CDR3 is TGTGCCAGCAGTGAAAGACGGCCTCAAGAGACCCAGTACTTC.

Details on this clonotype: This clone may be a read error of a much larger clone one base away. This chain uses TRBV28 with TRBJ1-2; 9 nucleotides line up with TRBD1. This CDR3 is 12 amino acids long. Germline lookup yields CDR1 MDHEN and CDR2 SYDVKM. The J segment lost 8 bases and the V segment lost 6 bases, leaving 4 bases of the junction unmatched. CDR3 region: CASRADRGGYTF. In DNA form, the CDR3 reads TGTGCCAGCAGGGCGGACAGGGGCGGCTACACCTTC.

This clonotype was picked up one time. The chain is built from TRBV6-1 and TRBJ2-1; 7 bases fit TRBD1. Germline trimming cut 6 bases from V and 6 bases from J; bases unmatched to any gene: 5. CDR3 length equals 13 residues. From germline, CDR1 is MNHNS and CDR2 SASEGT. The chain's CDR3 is CASRETGTNEQFF. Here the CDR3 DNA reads TGTGCCAGCAGAGAGACAGGGACCAATGAGCAGTTCTTC.

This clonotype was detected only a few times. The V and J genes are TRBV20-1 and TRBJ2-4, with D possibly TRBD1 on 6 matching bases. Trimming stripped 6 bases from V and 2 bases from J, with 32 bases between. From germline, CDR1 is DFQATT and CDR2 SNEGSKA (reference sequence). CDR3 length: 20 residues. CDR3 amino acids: CSAVPGQPFNAGWTKNIQYF. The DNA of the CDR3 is TGCAGTGCCGTGCCGGGACAACCTTTTAATGCTGGTTGGACCAAAAACATTCAGTACTTC.

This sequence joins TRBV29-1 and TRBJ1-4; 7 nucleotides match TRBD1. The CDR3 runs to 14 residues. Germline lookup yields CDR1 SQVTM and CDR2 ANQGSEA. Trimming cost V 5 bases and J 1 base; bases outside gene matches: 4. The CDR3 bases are TGCAGCGTTATGGGACAGCAAACTAATGAAAAACTGTTTTTT. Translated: CSVMGQQTNEKLFF.

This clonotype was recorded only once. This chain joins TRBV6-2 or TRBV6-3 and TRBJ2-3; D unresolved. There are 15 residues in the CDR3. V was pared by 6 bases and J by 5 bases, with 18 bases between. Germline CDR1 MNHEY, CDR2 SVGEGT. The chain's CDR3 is CASSSPGPVGDTQYF. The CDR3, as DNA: TGTGCCAGCAGCTCCCCGGGCCCGGTCGGAGATACGCAGTATTTT.

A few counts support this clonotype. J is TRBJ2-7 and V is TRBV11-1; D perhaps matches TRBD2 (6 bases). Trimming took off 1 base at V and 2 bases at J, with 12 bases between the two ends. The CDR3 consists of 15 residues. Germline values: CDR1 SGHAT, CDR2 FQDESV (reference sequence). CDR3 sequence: CASSLERAVAYEQYF. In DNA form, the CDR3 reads TGTGCCAGCAGCTTAGAGCGGGCAGTGGCCTACGAGCAGTACTTC.

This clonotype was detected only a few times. For the CDR3, the DNA is TGTGCCAGCAGTAAGCGCCCCGGGACAGGGGGCCTGTACGAGCAGTACTTC. Amino acid sequence: CASSKRPGTGGLYEQYF. The chain carries TRBV28 and TRBJ2-7; 12 positions agree with TRBD1. The CDR3 sequence is 17 residues long. V was clipped by 5 bases and J by 4 bases; unmatched bases: 12. Germline V gives CDR1 MDHEN, CDR2 SYDVKM.

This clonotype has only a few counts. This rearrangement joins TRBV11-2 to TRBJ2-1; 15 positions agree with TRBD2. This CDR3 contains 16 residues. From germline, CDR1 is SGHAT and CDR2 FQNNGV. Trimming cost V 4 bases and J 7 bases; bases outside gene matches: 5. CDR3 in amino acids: CASSSGLAGGGNEQFF. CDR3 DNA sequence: TGTGCCAGCAGCTCGGGACTAGCGGGAGGAGGAAATGAGCAGTTCTTC.

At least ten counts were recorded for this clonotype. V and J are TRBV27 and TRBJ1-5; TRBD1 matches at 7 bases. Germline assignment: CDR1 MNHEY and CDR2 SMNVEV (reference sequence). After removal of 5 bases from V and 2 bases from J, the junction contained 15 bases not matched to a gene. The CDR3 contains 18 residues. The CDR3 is CASSPRGRGSFGNQPQHF. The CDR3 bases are TGTGCCAGCAGTCCCCGCGGCAGGGGGAGTTTCGGCAATCAGCCCCAGCATTTT.

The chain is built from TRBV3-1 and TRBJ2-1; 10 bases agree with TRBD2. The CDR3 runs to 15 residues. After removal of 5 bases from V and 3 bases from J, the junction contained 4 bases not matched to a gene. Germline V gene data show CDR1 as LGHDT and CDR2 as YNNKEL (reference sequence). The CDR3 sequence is CASSSTSGYYNEQFF. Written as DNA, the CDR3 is TGTGCCAGCAGCTCGACTAGCGGGTACTACAATGAGCAGTTCTTC.